A selection of T cell receptor beta chains follows, all from one sample in a study of CXCR3-negative and CXCR3-positive naive CD8 T cells. With the 5' RACE reads reprocessed, TCRdb shows one record per CDR3 protein and no DNA. Its table lists 70,000 to 95,000 distinct CDR3 sequences. Material: naive CXCR3- CD8+ T cells from blood. The receptors originated from a human donor in good health. Some clones in this sample may be carry-over from other donors' samples. The CDR3 runs from the conserved cysteine through the conserved F or W.

V	J	CDR3
TRBV6-2/TRBV6-3	TRBJ2-1	CASSYFVGDEQFF
TRBV20-1	TRBJ2-5	CSGETGRGETQYF
TRBV12-3/TRBV12-4	TRBJ1-1	CASSLRAAAPLDTEAFF
TRBV29-1	TRBJ1-2	CSVAGTGYGYTF
TRBV6-1	TRBJ1-1	CASSPRDRGRSTEAFF
TRBV5-1	TRBJ2-6	CASSLVGQDSSGANVLTF
TRBV7-9	TRBJ2-5	CASGGTLGTQYF
TRBV4-1	TRBJ2-7	CASSQDKTSPRPLSYEQYF
TRBV28	TRBJ2-5	CASSFFGGKETQYF
TRBV2	TRBJ2-7	CASQEGVWGYEQYF
TRBV28	TRBJ2-5	CASSFAQIQETQYF
TRBV28	TRBJ2-7	CASSFMGLVHNEQYF
TRBV29-1	TRBJ2-1	CSAPQGNGEQFF
TRBV7-2	TRBJ1-2	CASSFEQEAGGYTF
TRBV15	TRBJ2-7	CATREGQGTHEQYF
TRBV9	TRBJ2-1	CASSVARTPSYNEQFF
TRBV28	TRBJ2-2	CASSSDDGGGELFF
TRBV7-8	TRBJ2-7	CASSLAQSGAYEQYF
TRBV19	TRBJ1-3	CASSDTGNSGNTIYF
TRBV5-1	TRBJ2-1	CASSLSQDSSYNEQFF
TRBV27	TRBJ2-7	CASSPSGGWNEQYF
TRBV28	TRBJ1-1	CASIGQPNTEAFF
TRBV2	TRBJ2-1	CASSEDRGLYEQFF
TRBV12-3/TRBV12-4	TRBJ2-1	CASSPAGGGRFVSHNEQFF
TRBV7-9	TRBJ1-1	CASSLGANTEAFF
TRBV20-1	TRBJ2-5	CSARDSESEYQETQYF
TRBV5-1	TRBJ2-1	CATGWTGSSYNEQFF
TRBV4-1	TRBJ2-7	CASSQDGTGKSYEQYF
TRBV29-1	TRBJ1-2	CSGQGADYGYTF
TRBV29-1	TRBJ2-1	CSVEGRDGATHNEQFF
TRBV20-1	TRBJ2-6	CSGGPLGGANVLTF
TRBV7-8	TRBJ2-1	CASSFLGVSTGNEQFF